Listed below are T cell receptor beta chains from one sample, sequenced in a study of blood T cell repertoires in COVID-19. Sequencing was performed with immunoSEQ multiplex PCR; in TCRdb, only in-frame clones are kept and a portion is missing. This sample has over 200,000 clones, with 83% found just once. Sequencing was carried out using peripheral blood. Receptors originate from a woman in her thirties or forties with active or convalescent COVID-19. Both conserved end residues are part of each CDR3. Each record gives: J gene, D gene, clone size, V gene, CDR3 protein, CDR3 DNA. The D gene is left open where the match is weak. Expanded clones are given a class, and other clones once, few, many or no size at all.

TRBJ1-2,TRBD1,NA,TRBV4-1,CASSHQTGVGGYTF,TGCGCCAGCAGCCATCAGACAGGGGTGGGTGGCTACACCTTC
TRBJ1-1,NA,NA,TRBV15,CATSRIQTANTEAFF,TGTGCCACCAGCAGGATCCAGACAGCGAACACTGAAGCTTTCTTT
TRBJ2-4,NA,NA,TRBV28,CASSFQETKNIQYF,TGTGCCAGCAGTTTTCAGGAAACCAAAAACATTCAGTACTTC
TRBJ1-2,TRBD1,NA,TRBV19,CASSPGQGANYGYTF,TGTGCCAGTAGTCCCGGACAGGGGGCTAACTATGGCTACACCTTC
TRBJ2-7,NA,NA,TRBV13,CASSFSMTLNEQYF,TGTGCCAGCAGCTTTTCGATGACTCTTAACGAGCAGTACTTC
TRBJ2-3,TRBD2,NA,TRBV4-2,CASSAQYLAGTTDTQYF,TGTGCCAGCAGCGCGCAGTACCTAGCGGGAACCACAGATACGCAGTATTTT
TRBJ1-2,TRBD1,once,TRBV19,CASTRTGSANYGYTF,TGTGCCAGTACGCGGACAGGGTCTGCTAACTATGGCTACACCTTC
TRBJ2-7,NA,NA,TRBV6-5,CASSHRLSYEQYF,TGTGCCAGCAGTCACCGACTATCCTACGAGCAGTACTTC
TRBJ2-2,TRBD1,NA,TRBV15,CATRTGLDGELFF,TGTGCCACACGGACAGGGTTGGACGGGGAGCTGTTTTTT
TRBJ1-6,TRBD1,NA,TRBV7-2,CASSDYPGQGARALHF,TGTGCCAGCAGCGACTACCCGGGACAGGGGGCTAGGGCCCTCCACTTT
TRBJ1-1,NA,NA,TRBV9,CASSVTGGPNTEAFF,TGTGCCAGCAGCGTTACCGGGGGGCCGAACACTGAAGCTTTCTTT
TRBJ1-1,NA,NA,TRBV21-1,CASSKGGDRPAEAFF,TGTGCCAGCAGCAAAGGCGGGGACAGGCCCGCTGAAGCTTTCTTT
TRBJ1-2,NA,NA,TRBV24-1,CATSDSAREANYGYTF,TGTGCCACCAGTGATTCTGCCAGGGAGGCTAACTATGGCTACACCTTC
TRBJ2-5,NA,NA,TRBV21-1,CASNLWDRQETQYF,TGTGCCAGCAACCTATGGGACAGGCAAGAGACCCAGTACTTC
TRBJ2-6,NA,NA,TRBV11-1,CASSRDIGSGANVLTF,TGTGCCAGCAGCCGGGACATCGGCTCTGGGGCCAACGTCCTGACTTTC
TRBJ1-1,NA,NA,TRBV6-5,CASSFQVSTEAFF,TGTGCCAGCAGTTTTCAGGTTTCCACTGAAGCTTTCTTT
TRBJ1-2,TRBD1,NA,TRBV5-1,CASSPGQGAYYGYTF,TGCGCCAGCAGCCCCGGACAGGGGGCCTACTATGGCTACACCTTC
TRBJ2-7,NA,NA,TRBV7-3,CASSSRGAHEQYF,TGTGCCAGCAGCTCCAGGGGTGCCCACGAGCAGTACTTC
TRBJ2-5,TRBD1,NA,TRBV4-3,CASSQGDRGQETQYF,TGCGCCAGCAGCCAAGGGGACAGGGGGCAAGAGACCCAGTACTTC
TRBJ2-1,TRBD1,NA,TRBV12-3/TRBV12-4,CASRGQGRNEQFF,TGTGCCAGCAGGGGACAGGGGAGGAATGAGCAGTTCTTC
TRBJ1-1,NA,few,TRBV19,CASSIGRATEAFF,TGTGCCAGTAGTATAGGCAGGGCCACTGAAGCTTTCTTT
TRBJ2-6,TRBD1,NA,TRBV4-2,CASSQETGVSGANVLTF,TGTGCCAGCAGCCAAGAGACAGGGGTGTCTGGGGCCAACGTCCTGACTTTC
TRBJ2-2,NA,NA,TRBV3-1/TRBV3-2,CASSQGGRGELFF,TGTGCCAGCAGCCAAGGGGGCCGCGGGGAGCTGTTTTTT
TRBJ1-4,TRBD1,NA,TRBV6-5,CASSYGQGLSGKLFF,TGTGCCAGCAGTTACGGACAGGGTTTATCGGGAAAACTGTTTTTT
TRBJ2-7,TRBD1,NA,TRBV6-5,CASSFRGQVSYEQYF,TGTGCCAGCAGTTTCCGCGGACAGGTCTCCTACGAGCAGTACTTC
TRBJ1-2,TRBD1,NA,TRBV29-1,CSVERDRGDYGYTF,TGCAGCGTTGAAAGGGACAGGGGAGACTATGGCTACACCTTC
TRBJ1-5,NA,few,TRBV6-5,CASSHREGQPQHF,TGTGCCAGCAGTCACAGGGAGGGTCAGCCCCAGCATTTT
TRBJ2-7,TRBD2,NA,TRBV11-3,CASSPLRSGIGEQYF,TGTGCCAGCAGCCCGCTGAGAAGCGGGATAGGTGAGCAGTACTTC
TRBJ2-7,TRBD2,NA,TRBV7-8,CASSLTGTSGSYEQYF,TGTGCCAGCAGCCTAACGGGGACTAGCGGGAGTTACGAGCAGTACTTC
TRBJ2-7,TRBD2,once,TRBV9,CASSVVGGYEQYF,TGTGCCAGCAGCGTAGTGGGGGGGTACGAGCAGTACTTC